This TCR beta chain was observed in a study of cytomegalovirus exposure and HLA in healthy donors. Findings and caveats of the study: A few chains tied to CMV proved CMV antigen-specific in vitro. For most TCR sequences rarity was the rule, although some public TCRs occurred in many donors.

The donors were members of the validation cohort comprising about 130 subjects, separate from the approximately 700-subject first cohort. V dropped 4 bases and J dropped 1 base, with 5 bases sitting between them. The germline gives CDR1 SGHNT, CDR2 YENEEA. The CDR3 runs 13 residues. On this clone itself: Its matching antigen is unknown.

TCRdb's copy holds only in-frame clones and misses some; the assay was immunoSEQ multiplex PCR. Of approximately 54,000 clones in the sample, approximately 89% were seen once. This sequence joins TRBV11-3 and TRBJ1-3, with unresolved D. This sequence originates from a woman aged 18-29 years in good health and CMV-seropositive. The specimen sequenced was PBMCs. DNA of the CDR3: TGTGCCAGCAGCTCAGGATCTGGAAACACCATATATTTT. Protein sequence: CASSSGSGNTIYF.